This T cell receptor (beta chain) is drawn from a study of beta chain features in type 1 diabetes. Study-level findings and limits: Among patients with Type 1 diabetes, TCRB CDR3s were moderately but significantly shorter in every one of the four CD4+ subsets.

Reverse transcribing all isolated RNA meant expressed TCRB transcripts were sequenced. Method: immunoSEQ multiplex PCR; TCRdb's copy keeps in-frame clones and lacks some. The sample records roughly 700,000 clones, 13% being singletons. The CDR3 runs to 14 residues. Regarding this clone: The antigen is undetermined.

The receptor was derived from a man aged 18-30 years with type 1 diabetes. The sequenced sample consisted of naive CD4+ T cells from blood. The V gene is TRBV12-2, the J gene TRBJ2-5. TRBV12-2 is deemed a pseudogene. CDR3 residues: CASRLEQLKETQYF. The CDR3 nucleotides read TGTGCAAGTCGCTTAGAACAACTTAAAGAGACCCAGTACTTC.